Listed below are T cell receptor beta chains from one sample, sequenced in a study of lymphopenia after photon versus proton radiotherapy. TCRdb's copy holds only in-frame clones and misses some; the assay was immunoSEQ multiplex PCR. The top ten clones hold less than 35% of a sample with around 28,000 clones, 81% of them seen once. The sequencing used peripheral blood, collected from a patient treated with photon-based radiotherapy. The source is a man in his forties or fifties with gastric cancer. CDR3s include the opening cysteine and the closing phenylalanine or tryptophan. A D gene is named only where the DNA matches it firmly. Clone size is stated in some rows and not others, as once, few, many or a class when expanded.

j_call v_call clone_size d_call cdr3_aa cdr3_nt
TRBJ1-5 TRBV19 . . CASTKQGISQPQHF TGTGCCAGTACCAAACAGGGTATAAGCCAGCCCCAGCATTTT
TRBJ1-5 TRBV6-1 . . CASSDGSGYQPQHF TGTGCCAGCAGTGATGGTTCTGGGTATCAGCCCCAGCATTTT
TRBJ2-5 TRBV7-2 . TRBD1 CASSPDRGFRETQYF TGTGCCAGCAGCCCGGACAGGGGGTTTCGAGAGACCCAGTACTTC
TRBJ1-5 TRBV7-2 . . CASSLVGAGNQPQHF TGTGCCAGCAGCCTGGTCGGAGCGGGTAATCAGCCCCAGCATTTT
TRBJ1-2 TRBV2 . . CASSVRRGSYTF TGTGCCAGCAGTGTCCGGCGGGGAAGCTACACCTTC
TRBJ2-5 TRBV10-1 once TRBD2 CASRGIRLADCQETQYF TGCGCCAGCAGGGGAATCCGACTAGCGGATTGCCAAGAGACCCAGTACTTC
TRBJ1-6 TRBV10-3 . TRBD1 CAISESTGTGGRSPLHF TGTGCCATCAGTGAGTCGACAGGGACAGGGGGCAGGTCACCCCTCCACTTT
TRBJ2-3 TRBV2 few TRBD2 CASSAGGAIDTQYF TGTGCCAGCAGTGCCGGGGGGGCGATAGATACGCAGTATTTT
TRBJ2-3 TRBV5-1 . . CASNKAGHNTDTQYF TGCGCCAGCAATAAAGCCGGACACAACACAGATACGCAGTATTTT
TRBJ1-1 TRBV6-1 few . CASSERGHEAFF TGTGCCAGCAGTGAACGAGGTCATGAAGCTTTCTTT
TRBJ2-5 TRBV18 . . CASSLETGSQETQYF TGTGCCAGCTCACTAGAGACAGGCTCCCAAGAGACCCAGTACTTC
TRBJ1-2 TRBV5-1 once . CASRRTDDNYGYTF TGCGCCAGCAGAAGGACAGATGACAACTATGGCTACACCTTC
TRBJ2-2 TRBV21-1 once . CASSSGRRGPGELFF TGTGCCAGCAGCTCCGGAAGGAGGGGTCCCGGGGAGCTGTTTTTT
TRBJ2-3 TRBV5-8 . . CASSLANTDTQYF TGTGCCAGCAGCTTGGCCAATACAGATACGCAGTATTTT
TRBJ1-6 TRBV15 . TRBD1 CATGGDRNSPLHF TGTGCCACGGGCGGGGACAGGAATTCACCCCTCCACTTT
TRBJ1-2 TRBV5-1 . TRBD1 CASSPGQNYGYTF TGCGCCAGCAGCCCGGGACAGAACTATGGCTACACCTTC
TRBJ2-5 TRBV10-3 . . CAISPGDGLQETQYF TGTGCCATCAGTCCGGGGGACGGGCTCCAAGAGACCCAGTACTTC
TRBJ2-6 TRBV27 . TRBD2 CASSLSDGRPGANVLTF TGTGCCAGCAGTTTATCGGACGGGAGGCCTGGGGCCAACGTCCTGACTTTC
TRBJ2-1 TRBV27 once . CASSLGVSSYNEQFF TGTGCCAGCAGTTTAGGTGTGAGCTCCTACAATGAGCAGTTCTTC
TRBJ1-1 TRBV5-1 . . CASSLDTGYGTEAFF TGCGCCAGCAGCTTAGATACAGGGTATGGCACTGAAGCTTTCTTT
TRBJ2-3 TRBV21-1 once . CASSSWTSGGHTDTQYF TGTGCCAGCAGCTCCTGGACTAGCGGGGGACACACAGATACGCAGTATTTT
TRBJ2-1 TRBV7-2 . TRBD1 CASSQGQGAGYNEQFF TGTGCCAGCAGCCAAGGACAGGGGGCAGGGTACAATGAGCAGTTCTTC
TRBJ1-3 TRBV6-1 once . CASSADEGSSGNTIYF TGTGCCAGCAGTGCAGATGAGGGTTCTTCTGGAAACACCATATATTTT
TRBJ2-1 TRBV29-1 . TRBD1 CSVKDRVEQFF TGCAGCGTTAAAGACAGGGTCGAGCAGTTCTTC
TRBJ2-7 TRBV27 . . CASSLSGGNEQYF TGTGCCAGCAGCCTCAGTGGGGGTAACGAGCAGTACTTC
TRBJ2-1 TRBV4-3 . TRBD1 CASSQEPGGAYNEQFF TGCGCCAGCAGCCAAGAACCAGGGGGCGCCTACAATGAGCAGTTCTTC
TRBJ2-3 TRBV7-3 . . CASSLVFTDTQYF TGTGCCAGCAGCTTAGTGTTCACAGATACGCAGTATTTT
TRBJ2-3 TRBV14 once TRBD2 CASSQESWGGSTDTQYF TGTGCCAGCAGCCAAGAGTCCTGGGGGGGTAGCACAGATACGCAGTATTTT
TRBJ2-1 TRBV19 . . CARGAEVFWNEQFF TGTGCCCGTGGCGCGGAGGTTTTTTGGAATGAGCAGTTCTTC
TRBJ2-5 TRBV7-3 . TRBD1 CASSWGQQETQYF TGTGCCAGCAGCTGGGGACAGCAAGAGACCCAGTACTTC
TRBJ2-3 TRBV11-3 once . CASSLGPGRPDTQYF TGTGCCAGCAGCTTAGGGCCCGGGCGCCCAGATACGCAGTATTTT
TRBJ2-5 TRBV10-3 . . CAINAGESYETQYF TGTGCCATCAACGCAGGGGAATCTTACGAGACCCAGTACTTC
TRBJ2-7 TRBV7-2 . . CASSLGGVSASYEQYF TGTGCCAGCAGCTTAGGGGGGGTATCCGCTTCCTACGAGCAGTACTTC
TRBJ2-1 TRBV7-9 . TRBD2 CASSSYTAGFRLGEQFF TGTGCCAGCAGCTCCTATACAGCGGGGTTTCGGTTGGGTGAGCAGTTCTTC
TRBJ2-1 TRBV14 . TRBD1 CASRPTGFHNEQFF TGTGCCAGCAGACCGACAGGGTTCCACAATGAGCAGTTCTTC
TRBJ2-3 TRBV25-1 . TRBD2 CASSEGRGGVTDTQYF TGTGCCAGCAGTGAAGGGCGCGGGGGGGTCACAGATACGCAGTATTTT
TRBJ2-2 TRBV5-1 . . CASSLASGGELFF TGCGCCAGCAGCTTGGCATCGGGCGGGGAGCTGTTTTTT
TRBJ2-2 TRBV5-1 . . CASSLGPAGTGELFF TGCGCCAGCAGCCTGGGACCAGCAGGCACCGGGGAGCTGTTTTTT
TRBJ1-2 TRBV18 . . CASSPARVGGYTF TGTGCCAGCTCACCAGCCAGGGTGGGAGGCTACACCTTC
TRBJ2-3 TRBV11-3 . . CASSSTFGPSADTQYF TGTGCCAGCAGCTCAACGTTTGGGCCCAGCGCAGATACGCAGTATTTT
TRBJ2-7 TRBV6-6 . . CASRRQDSSYEQYF TGTGCCAGCAGGCGACAGGACTCCTCCTACGAGCAGTACTTC
TRBJ1-2 TRBV19 . . CASSIVGSYYGYTF TGTGCCAGTAGTATAGTTGGATCGTACTATGGCTACACCTTC
TRBJ1-2 TRBV11-1 . TRBD1 CASSRTGGYGYTF TGTGCCAGCAGCCGGACAGGGGGCTATGGCTACACCTTC
TRBJ1-6 TRBV18 . . CASSLSRQADSPLHF TGTGCCAGCTCCCTATCCAGACAGGCAGATTCACCCCTCCACTTT
TRBJ1-6 TRBV10-3 few . CAIKETPDHSPLHF TGTGCCATCAAGGAGACACCGGACCATTCACCCCTCCACTTT
TRBJ2-3 TRBV7-2 few TRBD2 CASSLRGADTQYF TGTGCCAGCAGCTTACGGGGGGCAGATACGCAGTATTTT
TRBJ1-6 TRBV11-2 . . CASSLGRMGNSPLHF TGTGCCAGCAGCTTAGGCCGGATGGGTAATTCACCCCTCCACTTT
TRBJ1-1 TRBV29-1 . . CSVPKGQGHFITEAFF TGCAGCGTCCCCAAGGGGCAGGGCCACTTTATCACTGAAGCTTTCTTT
TRBJ2-7 TRBV4-3 few . CASSQNRGQVTYF TGCGCCAGCAGCCAAAACCGGGGCCAAGTCACGTACTTC
TRBJ2-5 TRBV9 . TRBD1 CASSAPGQGFRETQYF TGTGCCAGCAGCGCACCGGGACAGGGGTTTCGAGAGACCCAGTACTTC
TRBJ2-6 TRBV14 . . CASSQVGANVLTF TGTGCCAGCAGCCAAGTAGGGGCCAACGTCCTGACTTTC
TRBJ1-1 TRBV14 . . CASSQVRQLNTEAFF TGTGCCAGCAGCCAAGTCCGACAGCTGAACACTGAAGCTTTCTTT
TRBJ2-3 TRBV27 . . CASSSRWGRAGTDTQYF TGTGCCAGCAGTTCCCGCTGGGGGCGGGCGGGCACAGATACGCAGTATTTT